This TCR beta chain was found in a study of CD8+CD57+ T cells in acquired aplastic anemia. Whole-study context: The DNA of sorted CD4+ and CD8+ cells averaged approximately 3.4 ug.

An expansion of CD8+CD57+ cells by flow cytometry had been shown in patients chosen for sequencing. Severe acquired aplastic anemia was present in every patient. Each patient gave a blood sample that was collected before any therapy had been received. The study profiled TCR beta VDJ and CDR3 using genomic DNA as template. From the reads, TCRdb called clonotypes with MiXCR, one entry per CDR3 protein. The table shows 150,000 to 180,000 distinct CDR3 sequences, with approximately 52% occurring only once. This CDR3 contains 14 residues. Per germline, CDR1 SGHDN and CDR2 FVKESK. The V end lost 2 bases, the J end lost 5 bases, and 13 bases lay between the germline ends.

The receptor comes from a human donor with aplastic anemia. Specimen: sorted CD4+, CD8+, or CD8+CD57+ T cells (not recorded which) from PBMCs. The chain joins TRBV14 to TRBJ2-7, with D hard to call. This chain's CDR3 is CASSQLAPGDEQYF. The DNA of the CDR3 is TGTGCCAGCAGCCAACTGGCCCCGGGCGACGAGCAGTACTTC.